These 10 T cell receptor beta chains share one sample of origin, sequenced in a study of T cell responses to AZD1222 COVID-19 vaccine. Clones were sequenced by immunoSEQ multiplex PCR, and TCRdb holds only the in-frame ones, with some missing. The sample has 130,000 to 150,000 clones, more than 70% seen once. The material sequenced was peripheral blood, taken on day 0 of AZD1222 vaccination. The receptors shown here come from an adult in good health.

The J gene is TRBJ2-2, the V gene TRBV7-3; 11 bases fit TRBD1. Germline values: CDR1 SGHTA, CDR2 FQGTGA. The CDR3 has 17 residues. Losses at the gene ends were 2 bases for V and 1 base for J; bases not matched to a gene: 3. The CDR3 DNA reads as TGTGCCAGCAGCTTATGGACAGGGGGCCTGAACACCGGGGAGCTGTTTTTT. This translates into CASSLWTGGLNTGELFF.

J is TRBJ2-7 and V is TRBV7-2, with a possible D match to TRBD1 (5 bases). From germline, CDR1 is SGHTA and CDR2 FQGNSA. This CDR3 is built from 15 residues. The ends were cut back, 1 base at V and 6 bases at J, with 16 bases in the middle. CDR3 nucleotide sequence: TGTGCCAGCAGCTTAGTGGCAAGGGGCCTCGCCGAGCAGTACTTC. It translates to CASSLVARGLAEQYF.

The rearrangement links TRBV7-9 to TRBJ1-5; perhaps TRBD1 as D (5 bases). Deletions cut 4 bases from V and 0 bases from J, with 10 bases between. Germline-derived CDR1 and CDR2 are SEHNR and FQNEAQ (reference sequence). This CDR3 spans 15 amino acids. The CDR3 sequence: CASSWGTHSNQPQHF. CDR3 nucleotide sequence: TGTGCCAGCAGCTGGGGCACCCATAGCAATCAGCCCCAGCATTTT.

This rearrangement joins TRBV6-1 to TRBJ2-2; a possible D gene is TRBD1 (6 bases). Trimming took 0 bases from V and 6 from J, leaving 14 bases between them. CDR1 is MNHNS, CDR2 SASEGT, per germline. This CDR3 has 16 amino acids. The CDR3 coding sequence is TGTGCCAGCAGTGAAGCGAGGAACAGGGTTGCCGGGGAGCTGTTTTTT. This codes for CASSEARNRVAGELFF.

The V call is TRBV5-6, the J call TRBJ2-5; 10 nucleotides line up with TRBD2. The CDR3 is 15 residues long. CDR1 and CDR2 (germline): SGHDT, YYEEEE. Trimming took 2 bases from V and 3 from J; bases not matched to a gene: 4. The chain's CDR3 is CASSFSGGFKETQYF. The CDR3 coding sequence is TGTGCCAGCAGCTTTAGCGGGGGGTTTAAAGAGACCCAGTACTTC.

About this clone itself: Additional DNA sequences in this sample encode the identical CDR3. CDR3 residues: CASSPSIGPYEQYF. CDR3 nucleotides: TGTGCCAGCAGTCCCTCAATCGGCCCATACGAGCAGTACTTC. This chain uses TRBV27 with TRBJ2-7; D gene uncertain. V was trimmed by 5 bases and J by 4 bases, leaving 15 bases between them. This CDR3 spans 14 amino acids. Germline V gene data show CDR1 as MNHEY and CDR2 as SMNVEV (reference sequence).

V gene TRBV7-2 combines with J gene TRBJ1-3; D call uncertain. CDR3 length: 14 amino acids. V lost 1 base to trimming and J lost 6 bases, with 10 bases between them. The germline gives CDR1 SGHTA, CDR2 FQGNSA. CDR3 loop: CASSLDTWANTIYF. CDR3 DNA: TGTGCCAGCAGCTTAGATACCTGGGCAAACACCATATATTTT.

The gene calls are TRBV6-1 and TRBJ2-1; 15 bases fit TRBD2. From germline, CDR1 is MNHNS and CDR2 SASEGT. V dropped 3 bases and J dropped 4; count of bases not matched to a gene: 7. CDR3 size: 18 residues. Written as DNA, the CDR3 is TGTGCCAGCAGTGACCCCGCCGGGACTAGCGGGAGGTACAATGAGCAGTTCTTC. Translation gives CASSDPAGTSGRYNEQFF.

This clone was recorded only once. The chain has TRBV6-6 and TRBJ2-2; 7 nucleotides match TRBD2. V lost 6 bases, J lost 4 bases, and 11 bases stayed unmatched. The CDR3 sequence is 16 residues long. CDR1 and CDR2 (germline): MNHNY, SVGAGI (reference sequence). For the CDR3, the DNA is TGTGCCAGCAGCCTGGCGGTAGCGGGCCTCACCGGGGAGCTGTTTTTT. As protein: CASSLAVAGLTGELFF.

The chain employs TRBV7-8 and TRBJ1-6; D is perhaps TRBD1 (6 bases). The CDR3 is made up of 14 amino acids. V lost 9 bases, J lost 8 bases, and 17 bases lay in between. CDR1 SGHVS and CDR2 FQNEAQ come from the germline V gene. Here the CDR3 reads CASRRRGRDSPLHF. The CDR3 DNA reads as TGTGCCAGTAGACGCAGGGGAAGAGATTCACCCCTCCACTTT.